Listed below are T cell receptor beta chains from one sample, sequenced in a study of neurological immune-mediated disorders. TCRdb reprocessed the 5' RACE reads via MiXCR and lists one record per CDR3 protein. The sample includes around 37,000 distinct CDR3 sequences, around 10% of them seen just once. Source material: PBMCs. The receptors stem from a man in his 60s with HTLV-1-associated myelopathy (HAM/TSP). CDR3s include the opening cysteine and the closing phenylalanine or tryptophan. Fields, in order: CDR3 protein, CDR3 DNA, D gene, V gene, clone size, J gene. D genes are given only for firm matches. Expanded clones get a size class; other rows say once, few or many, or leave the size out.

CSARTGGTHNSPLHF	TGCAGTGCTAGGACAGGGGGCACCCATAATTCACCCCTCCACTTT	TRBD1	TRBV20-1	many	TRBJ1-6
CASTGTYTF	TGTGCCAGCACAGGGACCTACACCTTC	.	TRBV2	many	TRBJ1-2
CSAETGTGRHEQYF	TGCAGTGCTGAGACCGGGACAGGGCGCCACGAGCAGTACTTC	TRBD1	TRBV20-1	many	TRBJ2-7
CSVEATSGKFDEQFF	TGCAGCGTTGAAGCTACTAGCGGGAAATTCGATGAGCAGTTCTTC	TRBD2	TRBV29-1	.	TRBJ2-1
CSAMGQGGLGTQYF	TGCAGTGCCATGGGACAGGGTGGATTGGGGACCCAGTACTTC	TRBD1	TRBV20-1	.	TRBJ2-5
CASSVGVFPSDTQYF	TGCGCCAGCAGCGTCGGGGTCTTCCCTTCAGATACGCAGTATTTT	.	TRBV5-1	.	TRBJ2-3
CASSPLDSYEQYF	TGCGCCAGCAGCCCCCTGGACAGCTACGAGCAGTACTTC	.	TRBV5-1	many	TRBJ2-7
CASSGSGQGSGEQYF	TGTGCCAGCAGCGGATCCGGACAGGGGTCGGGCGAGCAGTACTTC	TRBD1	TRBV9	medium-sized	TRBJ2-7
CASSLAPGHGTDTQYF	TGTGCCAGCAGCTTAGCGCCGGGGCACGGCACAGATACGCAGTATTTT	.	TRBV7-2	.	TRBJ2-3
CATKYTGNYNEQFF	TGTGCCACCAAGTATACAGGGAACTACAATGAGCAGTTCTTC	.	TRBV15	many	TRBJ2-1
CASSIPRLAATYNEQFF	TGCGCCAGCAGCATTCCTCGACTAGCGGCAACCTACAATGAGCAGTTCTTC	TRBD2	TRBV5-1	many	TRBJ2-1
CASSTGQGPNEKLFF	TGTGCCAGCAGCACCGGACAGGGACCTAATGAAAAACTGTTTTTT	TRBD1	TRBV3-1	many	TRBJ1-4
CASSPSSGGVYEQYF	TGTGCCAGCAGCCCTTCTTCGGGGGGTGTCTACGAGCAGTACTTC	TRBD2	TRBV7-2	many	TRBJ2-7
CSTRVAGVQETQYF	TGCAGTACTAGAGTGGCGGGAGTTCAAGAGACCCAGTACTTC	TRBD2	TRBV20-1	many	TRBJ2-5
CSARGLASTDTQYF	TGCAGTGCTAGAGGGCTAGCGAGCACAGATACGCAGTATTTT	.	TRBV20-1	many	TRBJ2-3
CASSGGGPGDSEAFF	TGTGCCAGCAGCGGAGGGGGGCCCGGAGATTCTGAAGCTTTCTTT	.	TRBV5-6	few	TRBJ1-1
CASSPGQGGSPLHF	TGTGCCAGCAGCCCGGGACAGGGGGGTTCACCCCTCCACTTT	TRBD1	TRBV5-5	many	TRBJ1-6
CASRGAGSYEQYF	TGTGCCAGCAGAGGAGCGGGATCCTACGAGCAGTACTTC	TRBD2	TRBV6-2/TRBV6-3	many	TRBJ2-7
CASTLGWSGLSGEQYF	TGCGCCAGCACCCTAGGGTGGTCCGGCCTCTCCGGAGAGCAGTACTTC	.	TRBV5-1	many	TRBJ2-7
CATSDSPGDGAYGYTF	TGTGCCACCAGTGATTCACCCGGCGACGGGGCCTATGGCTACACCTTC	.	TRBV24-1	many	TRBJ1-2
CASSLQTTGYNEQFF	TGTGCCAGCAGCCTTCAAACCACGGGATACAATGAGCAGTTCTTC	.	TRBV9	many	TRBJ2-1
CASSFAGGSTDTQYF	TGTGCCAGCAGCTTCGCGGGAGGGTCCACAGATACGCAGTATTTT	TRBD2	TRBV5-6	many	TRBJ2-3
CASSLKTGRYQDTQYF	TGTGCCAGCAGCTTAAAGACAGGGAGGTATCAAGATACGCAGTATTTT	.	TRBV7-2	many	TRBJ2-3
CASSFSPALEKLFF	TGTGCCAGCAGTTTCAGTCCCGCGCTTGAAAAACTGTTTTTT	.	TRBV27	many	TRBJ1-4
CASRLEGNTGELFF	TGTGCCAGCAGGCTTGAGGGGAACACCGGGGAGCTGTTTTTT	.	TRBV7-8	.	TRBJ2-2
CSVSTGGPTYEQYF	TGCAGCGTTTCGACAGGGGGCCCCACCTACGAGCAGTACTTC	TRBD1	TRBV29-1	many	TRBJ2-7
CASSPGQAKETQYF	TGCGCCAGCAGCCCGGGACAGGCTAAAGAGACCCAGTACTTC	TRBD1	TRBV5-1	many	TRBJ2-5